A selection of T cell receptor beta chains follows, all from one sample in a study of siplizumab effects on memory and regulatory T cells. Profiled with immunoSEQ multiplex PCR; TCRdb holds only in-frame clones, not every one. The sample shows approximately 50,000 clones, over 90% of them seen only once. Specimen: CD8+ T cells sorted from blood. The receptors were gathered from a human donor in good health. CDR3s include the opening cysteine and the closing phenylalanine or tryptophan. Each record gives: V gene, J gene, CDR3 protein.

TRBV27,TRBJ1-4,CATRPQTGNNEKLFF
TRBV27,TRBJ2-3,CASAAVGSLGPTDTQYF
TRBV10-1,TRBJ2-3,CASSDGDLSPNTQYF
TRBV5-1,TRBJ2-5,CASSLHFQETQYF
TRBV27,TRBJ1-5,CASSLAGQPQHF
TRBV14,TRBJ2-2,CASSGISAGELFF
TRBV11-1,TRBJ1-1,CASNRDSANTEAFF
TRBV16,TRBJ2-2,CASSPRIGELFF
TRBV7-9,TRBJ1-5,CASSLVAGVGSNQPQHF
TRBV28,TRBJ2-7,CASMGGDFPYEQYF
TRBV15,TRBJ2-5,CATSRGDRAQETQYF
TRBV10-3,TRBJ2-7,CAISMGGDYEQYF
TRBV27,TRBJ2-1,CASSLSSPGVGNEQFF
TRBV5-1,TRBJ1-1,CASSTGQESIDTEAFF
TRBV6-5,TRBJ2-2,CASSYSIGGLGGELFF
TRBV7-9,TRBJ1-2,CASSLDFAGNYGYTF
TRBV5-6,TRBJ1-1,CASSLEGTEAFF
TRBV27,TRBJ2-1,CASSLWGGEQFF
TRBV9,TRBJ1-2,CASSITGTPTDYGYTF
TRBV7-9,TRBJ2-6,CASLTGTRATSGANVLTF
TRBV19,TRBJ2-1,CATRANEQFF
TRBV7-9,TRBJ2-7,CASSFGGSYEQYF
TRBV7-6,TRBJ2-5,CASSNEPGQGWAQYF
TRBV19,TRBJ1-5,CASSSKSSNQPQHF
TRBV5-6,TRBJ2-7,CASSSGTGYSYEQYF
TRBV28,TRBJ2-7,CASSLVGEIYEQYF
TRBV6-5,TRBJ1-1,CASSYGRNEAFF
TRBV5-6,TRBJ2-7,CASSSRRQGAPYEQYF
TRBV30,TRBJ2-2,CAWRIGGPGELFF
TRBV5-6,TRBJ1-1,CASRTQGLGTEAFF
TRBV4-1,TRBJ2-1,CASSQVGAGAEQFF
TRBV19,TRBJ2-3,CATWTSQSDTQYF
TRBV9,TRBJ1-1,CASSQETGFGTEAFF
TRBV9,TRBJ2-1,CASSVDIGGANEQFF
TRBV27,TRBJ2-1,CASSLDPRTASNEQFF
TRBV9,TRBJ2-1,CASSVSGRAGEQFF
TRBV19,TRBJ2-7,CASSSRTDLYEQYF
TRBV7-9,TRBJ2-5,CASTRQSAVETQYF
TRBV7-9,TRBJ2-5,CASSSLSDLGQLLQETQYF
TRBV19,TRBJ1-1,CASSIYRGTMNTEAFF
TRBV19,TRBJ1-5,CASSTWGQGDQPQHF
TRBV4-1,TRBJ2-5,CASSPGGLSFETQYF
TRBV6-4,TRBJ2-3,CASSGLAGSDTQYF
TRBV9,TRBJ2-7,CASSVESGSSYEQYF
TRBV2,TRBJ1-1,CASSGQMNTEAFF
TRBV29-1,TRBJ2-7,CSVNLPGQEAYEQYF
TRBV28,TRBJ2-7,CASSSINELPYEQYF
TRBV6-6,TRBJ2-5,CASSYLDWETQYF
TRBV27,TRBJ2-1,CASSHRADEQFF
TRBV19,TRBJ1-5,CASSIWTGGGNQPQHF
TRBV27,TRBJ2-1,CASSAGYNEQFF
TRBV28,TRBJ2-7,CASSLPPGAQMPYEQYF
TRBV5-6,TRBJ2-7,CASSYGTSGIGEQYF
TRBV6-1,TRBJ2-7,CASSDYEQYF
TRBV28,TRBJ2-3,CASSLAGDTDTQYF